One and the same sample provided the 27 T cell receptor beta chains below, sequenced in a study of Graves' ophthalmopathy and Graves' hyperthyroidism. Amplification from RNA transcripts yielded the TCR beta CDR3 regions. The first round was an RT-PCR with HTBI primers, and the second round was a multiplex PCR. TCRdb re-called the multiplex PCR reads through MiXCR, storing one row per CDR3 protein. The sample has about 400,000 distinct CDR3 sequences, 20% to 25% seen once. Sequencing input: peripheral blood. The origin of the receptors is a woman under 30 with stable Graves' hyperthyroidism.

This clonotype showed up many times. CDR3 loop: CASRPPLQETQYF. The CDR3 nucleotides read TGTGCCAGCAGGCCGCCCCTACAAGAGACCCAGTACTTC. The chain is built from TRBV27 and TRBJ2-5; unclear D gene. The V end lost 6 bases, the J end lost 2 bases, and 10 bases lay between the germline ends. This CDR3 is built from 13 residues. Per the germline V gene, CDR1 is MNHEY and CDR2 is SMNVEV (reference sequence).

This chain joins TRBV18 and TRBJ2-6; TRBD1 matches 9 bases. CDR1 KGHSH and CDR2 LQKENI come from the germline V gene. The CDR3 has 16 residues. With 5 bases clipped from V and 4 bases from J, the junction kept 6 bases outside the gene matches. The CDR3 here is CASSEQGATGANVLTF. The DNA for the CDR3 is TGTGCCAGCTCAGAACAGGGGGCGACAGGGGCCAACGTCCTGACTTTC.

The sample holds a few counts of this clonotype. A clone one base away is much larger, so this may be a read error. The rearrangement links TRBV29-1 to TRBJ1-1; the D gene is possibly TRBD1 (6 bases). From germline, CDR1 is SQVTM and CDR2 ANQGSEA. CDR3 length equals 14 residues. DNA for the CDR3: TGCAGCGTTGAAGAGGACAGTATGAACACTGAAGCTTGCTTT. Its protein product is CSVEEDSMNTEACF. Combining the CDR3 with reference TRBV29-1 and TRBJ1-1 gives the whole variable domain SAVISQKPSRDICQRGTSLTIQCQVDSQVTMMFWYRQQPGQSLTLIATANQGSEATYESGFVIDKFPISRPNLTFSTLTVSNMSPEDSSIYLCSVEEDSMNTEACFGQGTRLTVV.

This clonotype came up a few times. The gene calls are TRBV6-1 and TRBJ2-5, with D uncertain. V lost 3 bases and J lost 2, with 13 bases in between. The CDR3 totals 15 residues. Germline CDR1 and CDR2: MNHNS and SASEGT. The DNA for the CDR3 is TGTGCCAGCAGTGACGAGGCAGGTTCACAAGAGACCCAGTACTTC. This codes for CASSDEAGSQETQYF.

This clonotype showed up many times. This chain links TRBV5-1 with TRBJ2-7; D possibly corresponds to TRBD2 (5 bases). CDR3 length equals 15 residues. Trimming left V 4 bases short and J 7 bases short, with 21 bases between. CDR1 is SGHRS, CDR2 YFSETQ, per germline. CDR3 nucleotide sequence: TGCGCCAGCAGCCCGTCGGGGTCCTCCATTGGGGAGCAGTACTTC. It yields the protein CASSPSGSSIGEQYF.

The rearrangement joins TRBV19 to TRBJ2-2; D could derive from TRBD1 or TRBD2 (5 bases each). This CDR3 region has 16 residues. V was pared by 5 bases and J by 0 bases, with 13 bases between. Germline CDR1 LNHDA, CDR2 SQIVND (reference sequence). CDR3 nucleotides: TGTGCCAGTAGTCCCCCGGGACGGACGAACACCGGGGAGCTGTTTTTT. Translating it yields CASSPPGRTNTGELFF.

This clonotype was counted at least ten times. The chain combines TRBV28 with TRBJ1-2; tentatively, D is TRBD1 (6 bases). With 6 bases removed from V and 13 bases from J, the gap between germline ends came to 21 bases. This CDR3 is built from 13 residues. Per the germline V gene, CDR1 is MDHEN and CDR2 is SYDVKM. The CDR3 loop is CASSLGGATFITF. As DNA, the CDR3 is TGTGCCAGCAGCCTAGGGGGGGCGACTTTCATCACCTTC.

This clonotype has at least ten counts. The conserved phenylalanine or tryptophan is not found at the CDR3 terminus, so this likely reflects a read error. This chain uses TRBV19 with TRBJ1-1; D possibly corresponds to TRBD1 (5 bases). The CDR3 has 14 residues. Looked up from germline, CDR1 is LNHDA and CDR2 is SQIVND (reference sequence). Trimming removed 5 bases from V and 1 base from J, with 11 bases in between. CDR3 in amino acids: CASSLQGSNTEAFY. The CDR3 nucleotides read TGTGCCAGTAGTTTGCAGGGTTCGAACACTGAAGCTTTCTAT.

This clonotype was observed a few times. The chain recombines TRBV20-1 with TRBJ2-5; TRBD2 matches at 7 bases. CDR3 length: 16 residues. The V gene's germline CDR1 is DFQATT and CDR2 SNEGSKA (reference sequence). Unmatched junction bases numbered 14, after V lost 0 bases and J lost 7 bases. The CDR3 loop reads CSARDRRSGAGGTQYF. The DNA of the CDR3 is TGCAGTGCTAGAGATAGAAGAAGCGGGGCCGGGGGGACCCAGTACTTC.

This clonotype came up many times. This chain links TRBV7-2 with TRBJ1-5; no definite D call. Germline CDR1 SGHTA, CDR2 FQGNSA. The CDR3 runs 16 residues. V gave up 5 bases and J gave up 1 base, with 15 bases separating them. The CDR3: CASSPNPRESNQPQHF. The CDR3 nucleotides read TGTGCCAGCAGCCCAAATCCAAGGGAAAGCAATCAGCCCCAGCATTTT.

This clonotype has at least ten counts. DNA of the CDR3: TGCGCCAGCAGCTTTTCCCGGGGAATGAACACTGAAGCTTTCTTT. As protein: CASSFSRGMNTEAFF. This chain joins TRBV5-1 and TRBJ1-1, with D unresolved. This CDR3 contains 15 residues. Germline V gene lookup returns CDR1 SGHRS and CDR2 YFSETQ. V was cut by 2 bases and J by 0 bases, with 11 bases left in between.

This clonotype was seen a handful of times. The rearrangement links TRBV6-4 to TRBJ1-2; D call uncertain. V gave up 0 bases and J gave up 7 bases, with 9 bases separating them. The CDR3 has 13 amino acids. Per germline, CDR1 MRHNA and CDR2 SNTAGT. For the CDR3, the DNA is TGTGCCAGCAGTGACTCTCCGGGGTTTGGCTACACCTTC. Its translation: CASSDSPGFGYTF.

This clonotype was detected a few times. The rearrangement links TRBV12-3 or TRBV12-4 to TRBJ2-7; D not resolved. The V and J ends lost 2 bases and 2 bases respectively, with 10 bases between them. This CDR3 is 14 amino acids long. CDR3 bases: TGTGCCAGCAGTTTATCGCCACTCCCCTACGAGCAGTACTTC. Its protein is CASSLSPLPYEQYF.

This clonotype occurred many times. This sequence joins TRBV6-2 or TRBV6-3 and TRBJ1-5; 9 bases align to TRBD1. The CDR3 runs to 14 residues. Germline assignment: CDR1 MNHEY and CDR2 SVGEGT. The V and J ends lost 2 bases and 9 bases, in that order; junction bases with no gene match: 5. For the CDR3, the DNA is TGTGCCAGCAGTTACGACAGGGGGGTAGGGCCCCAGCATTTT. It yields the protein CASSYDRGVGPQHF.

The chain joins TRBV12-3 or TRBV12-4 to TRBJ2-5; D is possibly TRBD2 (5 bases). The CDR3 consists of 14 residues. V shed 5 bases and J shed 4 bases, with 14 bases lying between them. In nucleotides, the CDR3 is TGTGCCAGCAGTCCCGGGAATTGGGGAGAGACCCAGTACTTC. As protein: CASSPGNWGETQYF.

The sample holds many counts of this clonotype. The chain employs TRBV27 and TRBJ2-7, with D tentatively TRBD2 (6 bases). V lost 5 bases and J lost 3, with 17 bases in between. CDR3 length: 15 residues. Germline lookup yields CDR1 MNHEY and CDR2 SMNVEV (reference sequence). The CDR3 region is CASSPARDLIYEQYF. The CDR3 DNA sequence: TGTGCCAGCAGTCCCGCAAGGGACTTAATCTACGAGCAGTACTTC.

The rearrangement uses TRBV7-9 and TRBJ1-1; 9 nucleotides align to TRBD1. Trimming removed 4 bases from V and 5 bases from J; junction bases left unmatched: 8. The germline V gene encodes CDR1 SEHNR and CDR2 FQNEAQ (reference sequence). The CDR3 has 15 residues. CDR3: CASSSTGGASTEAFF. In DNA, the CDR3 is TGTGCCAGCAGCTCTACAGGGGGCGCTTCGACTGAAGCTTTCTTT.

This rearrangement joins TRBV6-1 to TRBJ1-6, with TRBD1 matching over 7 bases. The CDR3 covers 15 residues. The V gene end was trimmed by 6 bases and the J gene end by 6 bases; junction bases not matched to a gene: 8. Germline values: CDR1 MNHNS, CDR2 SASEGT. This CDR3 is CASRTGTESNSPLHF. DNA of the CDR3: TGTGCCAGCAGGACAGGGACGGAGTCTAATTCACCCCTCCACTTT.

The sample holds a few counts of this clonotype. The chain couples TRBV11-2 to TRBJ1-1; 9 bases line up with TRBD1. After removal of 6 bases from V and 3 bases from J, the junction contained 8 bases not matched to a gene. Germline lookup yields CDR1 SGHAT and CDR2 FQNNGV. There are 15 residues in the CDR3. For the CDR3, the DNA is TGTGCCAGCAGACTAAGACAGGGGGGGTACACTGAAGCTTTCTTT. This codes for CASRLRQGGYTEAFF.

This clonotype was recorded many times. The chain recombines TRBV15 with TRBJ2-5, with 7 bases fitting TRBD1. Germline V gene sequence: CDR1 LNHNV, CDR2 YYDKDF (reference sequence). The CDR3 spans 14 residues. With V trimmed by 3 bases and J by 4 bases, 5 bases remained unmatched. The CDR3 sequence: CATSSNRGRETQYF. In nucleotides, the CDR3 is TGTGCCACCAGCAGCAACAGGGGCCGAGAGACCCAGTACTTC.

The table lists this clonotype with many counts. The V and J genes are TRBV9 and TRBJ2-7; tentatively, D is TRBD2 (5 bases). The CDR3 is 14 amino acids. V gave up 0 bases and J gave up 3 bases, with 10 bases separating them. CDR1 and CDR2 (germline): SGDLS, YYNGEE. The CDR3 loop is CASSVDGIGYEQYF. DNA for the CDR3: TGTGCCAGCAGCGTAGACGGGATAGGCTACGAGCAGTACTTC. The whole variable domain, filled in from reference TRBV9 and TRBJ2-7, reads DSGVTQTPKHLITATGQRVTLRCSPRSGDLSVYWYQQSLDQGLQFLIQYYNGEERAKGNILERFSAQQFPDLHSELNLSSLELGDSALYFCASSVDGIGYEQYFGPGTRLTVT.

The chain combines TRBV11-3 with TRBJ2-3, with D possibly being TRBD2 (5 bases). Trimming shortened V by 1 base and J by 0 bases, and 20 bases separated the two germline ends. Germline V CDR1 and CDR2: SGHNT, YENEEA. The CDR3 consists of 19 residues. The CDR3 reads CASSLGFGGWSLSTDTQYF. CDR3 coding DNA: TGTGCCAGCAGCTTAGGGTTCGGAGGTTGGTCCCTTAGCACAGATACGCAGTATTTT.

This clonotype has at least ten counts. The chain uses TRBV3-1 and TRBJ1-2; no definite D call. The germline V gene encodes CDR1 LGHDT and CDR2 YNNKEL (reference sequence). The germline V and J ends were trimmed by 1 base and 5 bases, with 11 bases remaining between them. This CDR3 comprises 14 residues. As DNA, the CDR3 is TGTGCCAGCAGCCAAGTTGGGCGGCTATATGGCTACACCTTC. This sequence encodes CASSQVGRLYGYTF.

The genes are TRBV19 and TRBJ1-1; weak D call: TRBD1 (5 bases). Germline V lookup: CDR1 LNHDA, CDR2 SQIVND (reference sequence). There are 15 residues in the CDR3. The V end was cut by 3 bases, the J end by 6 bases, with 17 bases between. The CDR3 DNA reads as TGTGCCAGTAGTATCGTCGCTACTCGGGGCGCTGAAGCTTTCTTT. Translating it yields CASSIVATRGAEAFF.

This clonotype was seen repeatedly, ten times or more. The gene calls are TRBV6-1 and TRBJ2-7; 11 bases agree with TRBD2. Trimming cost V 2 bases and J 5 bases; bases outside gene matches: 5. The CDR3 consists of 15 residues. CDR1 is MNHNS and CDR2 is SASEGT in the germline V gene. The CDR3 region has the DNA TGTGCCAGCAGTGAACGGCTAGCGGGAGGCCACGAGCAGTACTTC. Protein: CASSERLAGGHEQYF.

At least ten counts were recorded for this clonotype. The chain couples TRBV18 to TRBJ2-5, with 7 bases fitting TRBD1. CDR3 size: 13 residues. Germline V CDR1 and CDR2: KGHSH, LQKENI. V dropped 8 bases and J dropped 2; count of bases not matched to a gene: 5. CDR3 sequence (DNA): TGTGCCAGCAGTCCGGGACAGCAAGAGACCCAGTACTTC. Protein product: CASSPGQQETQYF.

This clonotype was found many times. The gene calls are TRBV6-2 or TRBV6-3 and TRBJ2-7; TRBD2 aligns across 10 bases. Germline V gene data show CDR1 as MNHEY and CDR2 as SVGEGT. This CDR3 comprises 17 residues. J gave up 5 bases and V 5 bases, and 15 bases lay outside the gene matches. CDR3 protein: CASSLSSLSGRAHEQYF. The DNA for the CDR3 is TGTGCCAGCAGTCTTTCCTCTTTGAGCGGGAGGGCGCACGAGCAGTACTTC.